The clone carrying this TCR beta chain was picked up one time. The antigen remains undetermined. The germline V gene encodes CDR1 MDHEN and CDR2 SYDVKM. The CDR3 spans 13 residues. Deletions cut 9 bases from V and 5 bases from J, with 14 bases between. Clones were sequenced by immunoSEQ multiplex PCR, and TCRdb holds only the in-frame ones, with some missing. The sample includes fewer than 40,000 clones, around nine tenths seen only once; the top ten take 0.22%. This sample stems from a study of PD-1 blockade in classical Hodgkin lymphoma. Study-wide points: Diminished baseline TCR diversity has been reported in newly diagnosed patients relative to healthy donors. What caused the repertoire differences, perhaps disease activity or prior therapy, remains undefined.

Documented time point: newly diagnosed, previously untreated cHL patient sample. It was by magnetic negative selection that CD4+ T cells were purified from thawed PBMCs. PBMCs representing newly diagnosed, untreated classical Hodgkin lymphoma functioned as the comparison. V and J are TRBV28 and TRBJ1-5; no clear D. The receptor was derived from a human donor with classical Hodgkin lymphoma. Sequenced sample: CD4+ T cells from blood. The CDR3 reads CASTRRRDQPQHF. In nucleotides, the CDR3 is TGTGCCAGTACTAGACGGCGCGATCAGCCCCAGCATTTT.